These 10 T cell receptor beta chains came from one sample sequenced in a study of a mutant IDH1 vaccine in newly diagnosed glioma. The repertoire was sequenced with immunoSEQ multiplex PCR; TCRdb's copy has only in-frame clones and lacks some. Counted here are about 32,000 clones, about four fifths occurring once; the ten biggest clones make up 6% to 7.5%. Their antigen targets remain unknown. Time point described: week 35, safety follow-up. Each dose of the vaccine consisted of 300 ug of mutant IDH1 20-mer peptide, with topical imiquimod. The sequencing here drew on PBMCs, taken from a glioma patient whose treatment included an IDH1 peptide vaccine. Source of these receptors: a woman aged 18-30 years with glioma.

The rearrangement links TRBV6-5 to TRBJ1-4, with D perhaps TRBD1 (5 bases). There are 16 residues in the CDR3. Deletions cut 3 bases from V and 7 bases from J, with 18 bases between. CDR1 is MNHEY and CDR2 is SVGAGI in the germline V gene. The CDR3 sequence is CASSYSPREGGEKLFF. CDR3 DNA sequence: TGTGCCAGCAGTTATTCCCCCAGGGAAGGAGGTGAAAAACTGTTTTTT.

This sequence joins TRBV28 and TRBJ2-5, with TRBD1 matching 8 bases. CDR1 and CDR2 from the germline V gene are MDHEN and SYDVKM. This CDR3 has 16 residues. Trimming took 1 base from V and 1 from J; bases not matched to a gene: 5. The CDR3 loop reads CASSLLGTGFQETQYF. DNA for the CDR3: TGTGCCAGCAGTTTATTGGGGACAGGCTTCCAAGAGACCCAGTACTTC.

The chain has TRBV28 and TRBJ2-7; TRBD1 aligns across 9 bases. V gave up 10 bases and J gave up 6 bases; unmatched junction bases: 10. The CDR3 extends over 13 amino acids. CDR1 is MDHEN and CDR2 is SYDVKM in the germline V gene. Here the CDR3 reads CAIGTGFTGEQYF. The CDR3 DNA reads TGTGCCATCGGGACAGGGTTTACGGGCGAGCAGTACTTC. Drawing the rest from reference TRBV28 and TRBJ2-7, the complete variable domain is DVKVTQSSRYLVKRTGEKVFLECVQDMDHENMFWYRQDPGLGLRLIYFSYDVKMKEKGDIPEGYSVSREKKERFSLILESASTNQTSMYLCAIGTGFTGEQYFGPGTRLTVT.

This clone appeared a single time. This chain links TRBV25-1 with TRBJ2-7; D is possibly TRBD1 (6 bases). CDR1 and CDR2 (germline): MGHDK, SYGVNS. The CDR3 totals 13 residues. The ends were cut back, 9 bases at V and 2 bases at J, with 14 bases in the middle. The DNA of the CDR3 is TGTGCCAGGGGGGTCCAGGGGCCCTACGAGCAGTACTTC. It is translated as CARGVQGPYEQYF.

The chain joins TRBV6-1 to TRBJ1-2, with no clear D. The CDR3 has 13 amino acids. Trimming stripped 1 base from V and 7 bases from J, with 10 bases between. CDR1 is MNHNS and CDR2 is SASEGT in the germline V gene. The CDR3 sequence is CASSEGREAGYTF. The DNA of the CDR3 is TGTGCCAGCAGTGAAGGCCGAGAAGCTGGCTACACCTTC.

The chain carries TRBV9 and TRBJ1-2, with TRBD1 matching 7 bases. V gave up 7 bases and J gave up 6 bases; unmatched junction bases: 9. The CDR3 sequence is 13 residues long. Germline values: CDR1 SGDLS, CDR2 YYNGEE. DNA for the CDR3: TGTGCCAGCTCACGCCTCACAGGGGATGGCTACACCTTC. Its translation: CASSRLTGDGYTF.

This clone appeared a single time. This rearrangement joins TRBV6-6 to TRBJ1-1; D not resolved. Germline assignment: CDR1 MNHNY and CDR2 SVGAGI (reference sequence). The CDR3 has 13 residues. The germline V and J ends were trimmed by 5 bases and 2 bases, with 9 bases remaining between them. The CDR3 loop reads CASSPNLNTEAFF. The CDR3 DNA sequence: TGTGCCAGCAGTCCAAACCTAAACACTGAAGCTTTCTTT.

The chain recombines TRBV6-5 with TRBJ1-5, with D uncertain. CDR1 is MNHEY and CDR2 is SVGAGI in the germline V gene. The ends were cut back, 4 bases at V and 0 bases at J, with 10 bases in the middle. The CDR3 contains 15 residues. The chain's CDR3 is CASSSDGNSNQPQHF. CDR3 sequence (DNA): TGTGCCAGCAGTTCTGACGGAAATAGCAATCAGCCCCAGCATTTT.

The rearrangement joins TRBV5-1 to TRBJ1-1; possibly TRBD1 for D (5 bases). V lost 3 bases to trimming and J lost 1 base, with 13 bases between them. Germline V gene sequence: CDR1 SGHRS, CDR2 YFSETQ. The CDR3 covers 15 residues. This chain's CDR3 is CASSYATATNTEAFF. Written as DNA, the CDR3 is TGCGCCAGCAGCTACGCGACAGCGACGAACACTGAAGCTTTCTTT. The full variable domain, in which reference TRBV5-1 and TRBJ1-1 provide the parts outside the CDR3, is KAGVTQTPRYLIKTRGQQVTLSCSPISGHRSVSWYQQTPGQGLQFLFEYFSETQRNKGNFPGRFSGRQFSNSRSEMNVSTLELGDSALYLCASSYATATNTEAFFGQGTRLTVV.

This chain uses TRBV13 with TRBJ2-5; unclear D gene. The CDR3 runs 15 residues. Germline V CDR1 and CDR2: PRHDT, FYEKMQ (reference sequence). V lost 6 bases and J 2 bases, leaving 16 bases between the germline ends. In DNA, the CDR3 is TGTGCCAGCAGACCCAGTATGGACCCACAAGAGACCCAGTACTTC. Amino acid sequence: CASRPSMDPQETQYF.